This entry is about one T cell receptor (beta chain). This sample stems from a study of T cell responses to AZD1222 COVID-19 vaccine. CDR1 is LGHNA, CDR2 YSLEER, per germline. The V end was cut by 0 bases, the J end by 6 bases, with 10 bases between. The CDR3 loop spans 14 amino acids. The table came from immunoSEQ multiplex PCR; TCRdb's copy has only in-frame clones and leaves some out. Here the sample spans around 180,000 clones, roughly nine tenths being singletons. The origin of this receptor is an adult in good health. The sample in question was peripheral blood, obtained on day 0 of AZD1222 vaccination. The rearrangement uses TRBV4-3 and TRBJ2-3; no firm D call. The chain's CDR3 is CASSQDLASDTQYF. CDR3 nucleotides: TGCGCCAGCAGCCAAGACTTGGCCAGTGATACGCAGTATTTT.